The 21 T cell receptor beta chains in this list originate from one sample, sequenced in a study of tissue T cells after allogeneic stem cell transplantation. Produced via immunoSEQ multiplex PCR; TCRdb's table is partial and in-frame only. The sample has about 3,200 clones, approximately 42% seen once. The time point was: mouse harvest day 14 after allogeneic transplant. Mouse grafts combined 10^7 T-cell-depleted bone marrow cells with 10^6 splenic CD5+ T cells. The material sequenced was gut tissue. These receptors all come from a female BALB/c mouse given C57BL/6 T cells with graft-versus-host disease after an allogeneic hematopoietic cell transplant.

This clone was counted a few times. A read error is likely here: a far larger clone is one base away. Here the gene names and germline are mouse. The CDR3 end is not reached by the read, which stops 1 residue before it; the germline J gene fills it in. The J gene is TRBJ2-5, the V gene TRBV29, with TRBD1 as a possible D gene (6 bases). The CDR3 extends over 15 amino acids. Germline CDR1 is MSHET and CDR2 is SYDVDS. The CDR3 here is CARSPTGFNQDTQYF. Partial CDR3 DNA: TGTGCTCGCAGTCCCACAGGGTTTAACCAAGACACCCAGTAC.

This clone appeared a few times. Gene and germline names: mouse. The CDR3 end lies 1 residue beyond the end of the read and is filled in from the germline J gene. This chain joins TRBV24 and TRBJ1-5, with D tentatively TRBD1 (6 bases). Germline CDR1 KGHTA, CDR2 FRNEEI. This CDR3 has 14 amino acids. Trimming stripped 4 bases from V and 6 bases from J, with 13 bases between. The sequenced CDR3 bases are TGTGCCAGCAGTCCCCCGGGACAACCCCAGGCTCCGCTT. This encodes CASSPPGQPQAPL. The full CDR3 reads CASSPPGQPQAPLF.

This clone is large (0.1 to 1%) by share. Any gene name here is a mouse gene name. The CDR3 extends 1 residue past the end of the read, so its final part is completed from the germline J gene. V is TRBV13-2 and J is TRBJ1-4, with D unresolved. The CDR3 consists of 13 residues. Per germline, CDR1 NNHNN and CDR2 SYGAGS (reference sequence). Deletions cut 0 bases from V and 5 bases from J, with 5 bases between. The DNA read from the CDR3 is TGTGCCAGCGGTGATGGACGGAACGAAAGATTATTT. It codes for CASGDGRNERLF. Given in full, the CDR3 is CASGDGRNERLFF.

This clone was seen only a few times. Gene labels here are mouse ones. The read ends 1 residue before the CDR3 terminus; that terminus is restored from the germline J gene. The J gene is TRBJ2-5, the V gene TRBV16; 11 positions agree with TRBD2. Unmatched junction bases numbered 3, after V lost 2 bases and J lost 2 bases. The CDR3 sequence is 16 residues long. CDR1 and CDR2 (germline): SGHSA, FRNQAP. CDR3 amino acids: CASSLPGLGGQDTQYF. CDR3 DNA (partial): TGTGCAAGCAGCTTACCCGGACTGGGGGGCCAAGACACCCAGTAC.

The table lists this clone with a count of one. Mouse gene names apply. The read ends 1 residue early relative to the CDR3; the germline J gene fills the gap. The genes are TRBV26 and TRBJ2-3; D ambiguous. Trimming took 4 bases from V and 1 from J, leaving 9 bases between them. In germline, CDR1 is KGHPV, CDR2 FQNQEV (reference sequence). CDR3 size: 14 residues. This CDR3 is CASSPIMGAETLYF. The covered CDR3 bases are TGTGCCAGCAGTCCCATCATGGGTGCAGAAACGCTGTAT. The whole variable domain, filled in from reference TRBV26 and TRBJ2-3, reads NSKVIQTPRYLVKGQGQKAKMRCIPEKGHPVVFWYQQNKNNEFKFLINFQNQEVLQQIDMTEKRFSAECPSNSPCSLEIQSSEAGDSALYLCASSPIMGAETLYFGSGTRLTVL.

In its sample, this clone was seen a few times. These gene names are mouse names. The CDR3 bases that were read are TGCTCCAGCAGTCAATCTTCAGATAGCACCTTGTAC. Translation: CSSSQSSDSTLY. The whole CDR3 protein is CSSSQSSDSTLYF. The chain joins TRBV23 to TRBJ2-4; the DNA was not compared with TRBD1, the D call given in the table. The CDR3 end falls 1 residue outside the read, so it is completed with the germline J gene. The germline gives CDR1 KGHTA, CDR2 FQNQQP. The CDR3 runs to 13 residues.

Concerning this clone itself: All gene names here are mouse names. The read falls 1 residue short of the CDR3 end, and the missing part is taken from the germline J gene. The chain employs TRBV15 and TRBJ2-3; D unclear. CDR3 length: 11 amino acids. Trimming shortened V by 6 bases and J by 5 bases, and 6 bases separated the two germline ends. Germline CDR1 and CDR2: SGHND and FRSKSL. CDR3 sequence: CASRLQETLYF. The part of the CDR3 DNA that was read is TGTGCCAGCAGACTACAAGAAACGCTGTAT.

Details on this clone: The genes are named according to mouse. The read is 1 residue too short to cover the CDR3 end, so that end is filled in from the germline J gene. This chain connects TRBV3 to TRBJ2-4; no clear D. The CDR3 has 13 residues. V was shortened by 2 bases and J by 2 bases, with 5 bases between the two germline ends. Germline V gene sequence: CDR1 SNHLY, CDR2 FYNGKV (reference sequence). The CDR3 sequence is CASSLTDQNTLYF. The CDR3 DNA, read in part, is TGTGCCAGCAGCTTAACAGATCAAAACACCTTGTAC. Based on the CDR3 plus reference TRBV3 and TRBJ2-4, the full variable domain is GPKVLQIPSHQIIDMGQMVTLNCDPVSNHLYFYWYKQILGQQMEFLVNFYNGKVMEKSKLFKDQFSVERPDGSYFTLKIQPTALEDSAVYFCASSLTDQNTLYFGAGTRLSVL.

Comment on this clone: Genes and germline are mouse. The read falls 1 residue short of the CDR3 end, and the missing part is taken from the germline J gene. The gene calls are TRBV5 and TRBJ1-4; D perhaps matches TRBD1 (5 bases). The CDR3 consists of 15 residues. Germline CDR1 LGHNA, CDR2 YNLKQL (reference sequence). Trimming took 1 base from V and 0 from J, leaving 6 bases between them. CDR3 protein: CASSQGQISNERLFF. The sequenced part of the CDR3 DNA is TGTGCCAGCAGCCAAGGACAGATTTCCAACGAAAGATTATTT.

This clone was counted only a few times. All gene names here are mouse names. The read comes to an end 1 residue before the CDR3 does, leaving the germline J gene to fill in the end. The chain has TRBV12-1 and TRBJ2-4; a weak D match, TRBD2 (6 bases). This CDR3 comprises 14 residues. CDR1 is SGHSN and CDR2 is HYEKVE in the germline V gene. Trimming shortened V by 4 bases and J by 0 bases, and 10 bases separated the two germline ends. The sequenced CDR3 bases are TGTGCCAGCTCCCCCGGACTGAGTCAAAACACCTTGTAC. It encodes CASSPGLSQNTLY. The complete CDR3 reads CASSPGLSQNTLYF.

To note about this clone: Gene labels here are mouse ones. The CDR3 goes on 1 residue after the read ends, and that part is filled in from the germline J gene. This chain uses TRBV12-2 with TRBJ2-5; D is ambiguous. This CDR3 comprises 11 residues. Germline V CDR1 and CDR2: SGHLS, HYDKME. Trimming left V 6 bases short and J 0 bases short, with 3 bases between. The CDR3 loop is CASHNQDTQYF. Incomplete CDR3 DNA: TGTGCCAGCCACAACCAAGACACCCAGTAC. The full variable domain, its missing parts supplied by reference TRBV12-2 and TRBJ2-5, is NSGVVQSPRYIIKGKGERSILKCIPISGHLSVAWYQQTQGQELKFFIQHYDKMERDKGNLPSRFSVQQFDDYHSEMNMSALELEDSAVYFCASHNQDTQYFGPGTRLLVL.

This clone was detected only once. Here the gene names and germline are mouse. Coverage ceases 1 residue before the CDR3 finishes, and the germline J gene fills in the end. The chain joins TRBV16 to TRBJ2-5, with D uncertain. The CDR3 has 14 amino acids. Trimming removed 1 base from V and 0 bases from J, with 5 bases in between. In germline, CDR1 is SGHSA, CDR2 FRNQAP. The CDR3 bases that were read are TGTGCAAGCAGCTTAGGGGTTAACCAAGACACCCAGTAC. Translated: CASSLGVNQDTQY. The full CDR3 sequence reads CASSLGVNQDTQYF.

Turning to this clone: Gene names denote mouse genes. The CDR3 end falls 1 residue outside the read, so it is completed with the germline J gene. This rearrangement joins TRBV3 to TRBJ2-2, with D hard to call. The CDR3 extends over 13 amino acids. Deletions cut 3 bases from V and 1 base from J, with 3 bases between. Germline loops: CDR1 SNHLY, CDR2 FYNGKV (reference sequence). CDR3 sequence reads: CASSLRNTGQLYF. The sequenced CDR3 bases are TGTGCCAGCAGCTTGAGAAACACCGGGCAGCTCTAC.

This clone turned up a few times. The genes and germline here are from mouse. With the read ending 1 residue before the CDR3 end, the germline J gene is used to fill in that end. The chain couples TRBV15 to TRBJ2-1; D is ambiguous. This CDR3 has 14 residues. Germline V CDR1 and CDR2: SGHND, FRSKSL. V lost 1 base to trimming and J lost 1 base, with 5 bases between them. The CDR3 sequence: CASSLEQNYAEQFF. Partial CDR3 DNA: TGTGCCAGCAGTTTAGAACAAAACTATGCTGAGCAGTTC.

For this clone: The genes are named according to mouse. The observed sequence ends 1 residue before the CDR3 terminus, with the missing tail filled in from the germline J gene. V usage is TRBV26 and J usage is TRBJ2-4; unclear D gene. In germline, CDR1 is KGHPV, CDR2 FQNQEV (reference sequence). CDR3 length: 12 amino acids. Trimming cost V 2 bases and J 5 bases, with 5 bases left between them. The covered CDR3 bases are TGTGCCAGCAGTCTGAACAGAAACACCTTGTAC. This translates into CASSLNRNTLY. The entire CDR3 protein is CASSLNRNTLYF. Drawing the rest from reference TRBV26 and TRBJ2-4, the complete variable domain is NSKVIQTPRYLVKGQGQKAKMRCIPEKGHPVVFWYQQNKNNEFKFLINFQNQEVLQQIDMTEKRFSAECPSNSPCSLEIQSSEAGDSALYLCASSLNRNTLYFGAGTRLSVL.

This clone was counted between two and nine times. Mouse names are used for the genes. The read terminates 1 residue before the CDR3 end, so the remaining end is supplied by the germline J gene. V gene TRBV16 combines with J gene TRBJ2-7, with TRBD2 identical over 10 bases. This CDR3 has 14 residues. The germline CDR1 and CDR2 sequences are SGHSA and FRNQAP. After removal of 5 bases from V and 4 bases from J, the junction contained 5 bases not matched to a gene. The sequenced CDR3 bases are TGTGCAAGCAGCCTCTCGGGACTGGGGTATGAACAGTAC. Its translation is CASSLSGLGYEQY. The whole CDR3 reads CASSLSGLGYEQYF. Using reference TRBV16 and TRBJ2-7 for the parts outside the CDR3, the full variable domain is NAGVIQTPRHKVTGKGQEATLWCEPISGHSAVFWYRQTIVQGLEFLTYFRNQAPIDDSGMPKERFSAQMPNQSHSTLKIQSTQPQDSAVYLCASSLSGLGYEQYFGPGTRLTVL.

This clone was recorded a few times. The listed genes are named as in mouse. The sequenced CDR3 bases are TGTGCCAGCAGTTTAGGGGGGAACACCGGGCAGCTCTAC. Protein: CASSLGGNTGQLY. The whole CDR3 is CASSLGGNTGQLYF. The chain employs TRBV15 and TRBJ2-2; D is perhaps TRBD1 or TRBD2 (5 bases each). The read falls 1 residue short of the CDR3 end, and the missing part is taken from the germline J gene. Germline CDR1 SGHND, CDR2 FRSKSL. The CDR3 spans 14 residues. With 1 base removed from V and 2 bases from J, the gap between germline ends came to 5 bases.

This clone has a handful of counts. Genes here carry mouse names. The sequenced fragment ends 1 residue before the CDR3 boundary, so the rest is inferred from the germline J gene. J is TRBJ2-1 and V is TRBV19; D gene ambiguous. The CDR3 sequence is 13 residues long. The V end lost 4 bases, the J end lost 3 bases, and 8 bases lay between the germline ends. Looked up from germline, CDR1 is FNHDT and CDR2 is SITEND (reference sequence). Here the CDR3 reads CASSGQVYAEQFF. The sequenced part of the CDR3 DNA is TGTGCCAGCAGTGGGCAGGTCTATGCTGAGCAGTTC.

As concerns this clone: Any gene name here is a mouse gene name. Read data end 1 residue before the CDR3 end; the end is taken from the germline J gene. V usage is TRBV26 and J usage is TRBJ1-1, with a weak D call TRBD1 (5 bases). CDR1 is KGHPV, CDR2 FQNQEV, per germline (reference sequence). V lost 2 bases and J lost 0, with 7 bases in between. The CDR3 totals 14 residues. The CDR3 is CASSLGGANTEVFF. CDR3 DNA (partial): TGTGCCAGCAGTCTGGGGGGGGCAAACACAGAAGTCTTC.

In the case of this clone: The gene symbols are mouse symbols. Sequencing ends 1 residue short of the CDR3 end; the germline J gene provides the rest. This rearrangement joins TRBV26 to TRBJ2-5, with a tentative D call TRBD2 (6 bases). V gave up 2 bases and J gave up 4 bases, with 10 bases separating them. Germline assignment: CDR1 KGHPV and CDR2 FQNQEV (reference sequence). The length of the CDR3 is 14 residues. CDR3 sequence: CASSLGGREDTQYF. CDR3 DNA (partial): TGTGCCAGCAGTCTGGGGGGGAGGGAAGACACCCAGTAC.

This clone was seen more than once but under ten times. Mouse gene names apply. The read comes to an end 1 residue before the CDR3 does, leaving the germline J gene to fill in the end. The chain employs TRBV12-1 and TRBJ1-6; D unresolved. TRBJ1-6 is identified as an open reading frame with a role that is uncertain. The CDR3 length is 12 residues. The V gene lost 0 bases and the J gene lost 4 bases, with 0 bases spanning the gap. The germline CDR1 and CDR2 sequences are SGHSN and HYEKVE. The part of the CDR3 DNA that was read is TGTGCCAGCTCTCTCTATAATTCGCCCCTCTAC. Its translation: CASSLYNSPLY. The whole CDR3 is CASSLYNSPLYF.